This T cell receptor beta chain comes out of a study of blood T cell repertoires in COVID-19. Study overall: T cells, B-cell-depleted T cells, or PBMCs supplied cDNA or gDNA.

Method: immunoSEQ multiplex PCR; TCRdb's copy keeps in-frame clones and lacks some. Of about 160,000 clones in the sample, about 88% are singletons; the top ten hold over 15%. The germline V gene has CDR1 SGHTA and CDR2 FQGNSA. Losses at the gene ends were 4 bases for V and 10 bases for J; bases not matched to a gene: 7. The CDR3 runs to 14 residues. This sequence was found in a man aged 55 to 70 with active or convalescent COVID-19. The source material was peripheral blood. The chain links TRBV7-2 to TRBJ2-1, with TRBD1 identical over 10 bases. The CDR3 nucleotides read TGTGCCAGCAGCTCGGGACAGGGGTGGAGGGAGCAGTTCTTC. Protein product: CASSSGQGWREQFF.